This T cell receptor (beta chain) was sequenced for a study of response to subunit inactivated influenza vaccine. Findings of the study overall: The authors suggested that every seasonal influenza vaccination recruits few new T cells.

TCRdb itself ran the RT-PCR reads through MiXCR, one entry per CDR3 protein. The repertoire has about 650,000 distinct CDR3 sequences, about 15% of them found once; the top ten carry 9.5% to 13%. This CDR3 is 16 amino acids long. Germline CDR1 is MGHRA and CDR2 is YSYEKL. V was cut by 4 bases and J by 0 bases, with 12 bases left in between. Note on this clonotype: What it recognizes is unknown.

The chain uses TRBV4-1 and TRBJ2-2; perhaps TRBD2 as D (5 bases). The TCR originated in a middle-aged man who received an inactivated influenza vaccine. Material: PBMCs from blood, obtained approximately 12 days after vaccination. The CDR3 sequence: CASSRDPGSNTGELFF. The CDR3 DNA is TGCGCCAGCAGCCGCGATCCGGGATCGAACACCGGGGAGCTGTTTTTT.